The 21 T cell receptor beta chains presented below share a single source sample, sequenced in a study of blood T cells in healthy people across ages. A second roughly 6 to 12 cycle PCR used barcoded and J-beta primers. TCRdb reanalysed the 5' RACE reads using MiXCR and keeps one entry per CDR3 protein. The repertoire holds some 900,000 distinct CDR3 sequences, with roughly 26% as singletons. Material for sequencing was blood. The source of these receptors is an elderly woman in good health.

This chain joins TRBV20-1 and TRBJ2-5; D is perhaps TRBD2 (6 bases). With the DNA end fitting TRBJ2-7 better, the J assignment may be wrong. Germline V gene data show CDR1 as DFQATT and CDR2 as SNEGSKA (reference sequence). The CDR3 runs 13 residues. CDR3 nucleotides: TGCAGTGCCAGGGACTTAGTCTCCTACGAGCAGTACTTC. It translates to CSARDLVSYEQYF.

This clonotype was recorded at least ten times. The CDR3 is CASSREASGGQETQYF. In nucleotides, the CDR3 is TGCGCCAGCAGCCGGGAGGCTAGCGGGGGCCAAGAGACCCAGTACTTC. V usage is TRBV5-1 and J usage is TRBJ2-5; 10 positions agree with TRBD2. In germline, CDR1 is SGHRS, CDR2 YFSETQ. The V segment lost 4 bases and the J segment 1 base; nucleotides outside the gene matches: 7. The CDR3 spans 16 residues.

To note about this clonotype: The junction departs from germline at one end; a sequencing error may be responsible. This CDR3 is CSAEAYSTDTQYF. The CDR3 bases are TGCAGCGCTGAAGCGTATAGCACAGATACGCAGTATTTT. The V call is TRBV29-1, the J call TRBJ2-3; D is undetermined. The CDR3 consists of 13 residues. Germline CDR1 and CDR2: SQVTM and ANQGSEA.

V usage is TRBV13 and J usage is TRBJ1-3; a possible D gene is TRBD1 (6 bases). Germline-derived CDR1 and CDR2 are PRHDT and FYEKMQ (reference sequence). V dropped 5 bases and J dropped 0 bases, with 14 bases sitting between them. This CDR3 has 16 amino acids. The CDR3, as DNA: TGTGCCAGCAGCGGTCCAGGGGCTTTCTCTGGAAACACCATATATTTT. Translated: CASSGPGAFSGNTIYF.

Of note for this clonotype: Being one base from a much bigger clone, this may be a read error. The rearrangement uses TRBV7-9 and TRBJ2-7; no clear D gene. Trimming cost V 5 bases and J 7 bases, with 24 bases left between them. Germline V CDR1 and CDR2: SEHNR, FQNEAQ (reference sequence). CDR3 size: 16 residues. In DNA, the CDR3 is TGTGCCAGCAGCCTACCCATACAGATTGTCGACAATGAGCAGTACTTC. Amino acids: CASSLPIQIVDNEQYF.

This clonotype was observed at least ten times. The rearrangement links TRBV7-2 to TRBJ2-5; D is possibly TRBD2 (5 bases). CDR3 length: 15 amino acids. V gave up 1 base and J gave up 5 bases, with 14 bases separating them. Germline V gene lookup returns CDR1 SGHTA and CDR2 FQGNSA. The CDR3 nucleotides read TGTGCCAGCAGCTTAGTAAGAACCGCTAGCGAGACCCAGTACTTC. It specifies CASSLVRTASETQYF.

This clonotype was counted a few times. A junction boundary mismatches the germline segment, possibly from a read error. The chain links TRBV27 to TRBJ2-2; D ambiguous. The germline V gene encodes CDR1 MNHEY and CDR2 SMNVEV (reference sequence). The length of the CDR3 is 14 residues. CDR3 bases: TGTGCCAGCAGGGTTTTGTGGAACGCCGGGGAGCTGTTTTTT. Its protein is CASRVLWNAGELFF.

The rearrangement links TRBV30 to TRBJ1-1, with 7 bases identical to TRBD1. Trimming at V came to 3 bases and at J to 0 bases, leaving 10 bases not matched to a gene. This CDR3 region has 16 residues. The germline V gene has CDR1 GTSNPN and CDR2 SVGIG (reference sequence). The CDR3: CAWREDRHFMNTEAFF. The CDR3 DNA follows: TGTGCCTGGAGGGAGGACAGGCATTTTATGAACACTGAAGCTTTCTTT.

CDR3: CASSQDAGGTDTQYF. CDR3 nucleotide sequence: TGTGCCAGCAGCCAAGATGCAGGTGGCACAGATACGCAGTATTTT. The chain combines TRBV4-2 with TRBJ2-3; D is unresolved. The CDR3 has 15 residues. V lost 0 bases and J 1 base, leaving 8 bases between the germline ends. CDR1 is LGHNA, CDR2 YNFKEQ, per germline.

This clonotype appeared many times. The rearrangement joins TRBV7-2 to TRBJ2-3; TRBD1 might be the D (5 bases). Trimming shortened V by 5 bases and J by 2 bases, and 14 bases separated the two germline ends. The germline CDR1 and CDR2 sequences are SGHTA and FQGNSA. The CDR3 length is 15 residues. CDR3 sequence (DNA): TGTGCCAGCAGCGGACACCCGCCCCCCACAGATACGCAGTATTTT. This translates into CASSGHPPPTDTQYF.

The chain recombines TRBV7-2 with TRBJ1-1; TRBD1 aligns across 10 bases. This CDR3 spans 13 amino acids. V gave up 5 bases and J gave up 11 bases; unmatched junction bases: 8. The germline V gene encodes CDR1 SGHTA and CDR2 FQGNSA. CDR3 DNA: TGTGCCAGCAGCCCTAGGGGACAGGGGAGGGCTTTCTTT. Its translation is CASSPRGQGRAFF.

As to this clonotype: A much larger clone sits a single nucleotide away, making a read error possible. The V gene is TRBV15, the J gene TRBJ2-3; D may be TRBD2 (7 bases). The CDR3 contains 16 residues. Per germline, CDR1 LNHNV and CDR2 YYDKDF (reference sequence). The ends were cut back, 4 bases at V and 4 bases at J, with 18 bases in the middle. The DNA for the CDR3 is TGTGCCACCAGCAAAGAGGGGGGGGGCTCCGCAGATACGCAGTATTTT. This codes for CATSKEGGGSADTQYF.

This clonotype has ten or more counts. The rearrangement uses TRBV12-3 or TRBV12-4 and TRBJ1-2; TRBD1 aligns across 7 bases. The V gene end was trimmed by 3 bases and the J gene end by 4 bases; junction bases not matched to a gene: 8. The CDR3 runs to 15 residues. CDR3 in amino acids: CASSFKSGGGYGYTF. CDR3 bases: TGTGCCAGCAGTTTTAAGTCAGGGGGTGGCTATGGCTACACCTTC.

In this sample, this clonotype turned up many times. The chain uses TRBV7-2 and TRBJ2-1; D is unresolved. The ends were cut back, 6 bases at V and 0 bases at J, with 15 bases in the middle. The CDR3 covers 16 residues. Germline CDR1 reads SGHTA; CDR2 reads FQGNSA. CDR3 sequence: CASSPSWDSSYNEQFF. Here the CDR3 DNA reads TGTGCCAGCAGTCCCTCGTGGGATAGCTCCTACAATGAGCAGTTCTTC.

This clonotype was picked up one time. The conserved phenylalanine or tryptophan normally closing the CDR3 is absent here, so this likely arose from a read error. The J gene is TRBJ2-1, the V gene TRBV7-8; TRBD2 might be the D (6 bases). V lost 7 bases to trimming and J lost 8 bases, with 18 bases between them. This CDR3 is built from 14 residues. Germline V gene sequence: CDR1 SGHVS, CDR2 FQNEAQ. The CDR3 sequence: CASMAAGLRDEQFI. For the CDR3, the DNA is TGTGCCAGCATGGCGGCGGGACTCCGGGATGAGCAGTTCATC.

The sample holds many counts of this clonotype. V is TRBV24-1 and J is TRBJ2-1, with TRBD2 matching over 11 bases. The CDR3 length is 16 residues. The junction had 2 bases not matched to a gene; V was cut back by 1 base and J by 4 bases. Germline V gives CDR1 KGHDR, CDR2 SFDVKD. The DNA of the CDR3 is TGTGCCACCAGTGATTTAGTAGCGGGGGGGTACAATGAGCAGTTCTTC. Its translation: CATSDLVAGGYNEQFF.

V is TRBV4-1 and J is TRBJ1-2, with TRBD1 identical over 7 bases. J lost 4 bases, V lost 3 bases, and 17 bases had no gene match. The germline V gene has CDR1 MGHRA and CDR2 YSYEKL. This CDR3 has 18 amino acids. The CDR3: CASSQRADRVPPIYGYTF. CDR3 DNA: TGCGCCAGCAGCCAGAGGGCAGACAGGGTGCCGCCAATCTATGGCTACACCTTC.

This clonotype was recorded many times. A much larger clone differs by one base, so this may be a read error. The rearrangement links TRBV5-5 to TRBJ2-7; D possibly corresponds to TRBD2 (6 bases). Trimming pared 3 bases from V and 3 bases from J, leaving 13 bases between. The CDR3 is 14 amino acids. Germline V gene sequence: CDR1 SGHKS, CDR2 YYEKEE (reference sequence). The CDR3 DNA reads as TGTGCCAGCAGCTGGGGAGGTCAGGGCTACGAGCAGTACTTC. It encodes CASSWGGQGYEQYF.

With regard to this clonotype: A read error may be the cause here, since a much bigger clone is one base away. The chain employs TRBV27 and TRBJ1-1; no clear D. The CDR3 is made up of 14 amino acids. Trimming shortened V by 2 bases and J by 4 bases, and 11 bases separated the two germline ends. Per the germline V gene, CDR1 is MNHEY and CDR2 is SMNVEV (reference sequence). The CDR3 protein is CASSLISGGTEAFF. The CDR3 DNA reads TGTGCCAGCAGTTTAATTAGTGGTGGCACTGAAGCTTTCTTT.

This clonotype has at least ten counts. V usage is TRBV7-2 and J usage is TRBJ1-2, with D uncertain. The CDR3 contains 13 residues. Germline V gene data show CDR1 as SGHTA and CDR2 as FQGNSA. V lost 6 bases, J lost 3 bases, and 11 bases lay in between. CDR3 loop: CASRSDGYYGYTF. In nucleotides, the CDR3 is TGTGCCAGCAGATCGGACGGTTACTATGGCTACACCTTC. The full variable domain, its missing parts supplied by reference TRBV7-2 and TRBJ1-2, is GAGVSQSPSNKVTEKGKDVELRCDPISGHTALYWYRQSLGQGLEFLIYFQGNSAPDKSGLPSDRFSAERTGGSVSTLTIQRTQQEDSAVYLCASRSDGYYGYTFGSGTRLTVV.

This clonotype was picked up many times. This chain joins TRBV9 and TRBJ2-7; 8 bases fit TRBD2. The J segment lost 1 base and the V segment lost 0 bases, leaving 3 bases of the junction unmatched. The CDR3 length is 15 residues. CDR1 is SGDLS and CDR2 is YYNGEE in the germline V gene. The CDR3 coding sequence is TGTGCCAGCAGCGTAGGGGAGCGGGGGTCCTACGAGCAGTACTTC. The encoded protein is CASSVGERGSYEQYF.